One and the same sample provided the 24 T cell receptor beta chains below, sequenced in a study of cytomegalovirus exposure and HLA in healthy donors (TCRdb year 2017). The receptor library was made with the immunoSEQ multiplex PCR assay. For the multiplex PCR, a mixture combining 60 forward primers for TCR Vbeta segments and 13 reverse primers for TCR Jbeta segments was used. The clones in this table, taken by TCRdb from immuneACCESS, are in-frame only. Not every clone is retained; where verified, under half of the shortfall comes from an unresolved V gene, and the cause of the rest is unknown. A total of about 170,000 clones appear in this sample, 73% of them only once. The ten top clones hold roughly 5.2% of the sample. The sample consisted of PBMCs. These receptors were obtained from a woman aged 18 to 35 in good health and CMV-seropositive.

The chain carries TRBV7-3 and TRBJ2-3; tentative D call: TRBD2 (6 bases). CDR1 SGHTA and CDR2 FQGTGA come from the germline V gene. Trimming cost V 5 bases and J 3 bases, with 18 bases left between them. There are 16 residues in the CDR3. The CDR3: CASSRGGLDLTDTQYF. CDR3 DNA sequence: TGTGCCAGCAGCCGGGGAGGACTGGACTTAACAGATACGCAGTATTTT.

As DNA, the CDR3 is TGTGCCAGCAGCCTAGAGGCGGGGATGACCGGGGAGCTGTTTTTT. It specifies CASSLEAGMTGELFF. The chain couples TRBV27 to TRBJ2-2; maybe TRBD2 (6 bases). The V gene's germline CDR1 is MNHEY and CDR2 SMNVEV (reference sequence). The ends were cut back, 6 bases at V and 5 bases at J, with 16 bases in the middle. This CDR3 is built from 15 residues.

This rearrangement joins TRBV27 to TRBJ2-7, with D perhaps matching TRBD2 (6 bases). The V gene's germline CDR1 is MNHEY and CDR2 SMNVEV (reference sequence). Trimming took off 3 bases at V and 7 bases at J, with 16 bases between the two ends. The CDR3 has 14 amino acids. CDR3 DNA: TGTGCCAGCAGTTTGCGGTCAGCGGGTGATGAGCAGTACTTC. Translating it yields CASSLRSAGDEQYF.

The CDR3, as DNA: TGCGCCAGCAGGGATGGGGCAAGCCACGAGCAGTACTTC. Translation gives CASRDGASHEQYF. The chain couples TRBV5-1 to TRBJ2-7, with D maybe TRBD1 (5 bases). The V and J ends lost 5 bases and 5 bases respectively, with 14 bases between them. Germline CDR1 SGHRS, CDR2 YFSETQ. The CDR3 covers 13 residues.

The chain combines TRBV2 with TRBJ1-1; TRBD1 is a possible D gene (6 bases). The CDR3 is 13 amino acids. Per germline, CDR1 SNHLY and CDR2 FYNNEI. V lost 5 bases to trimming and J lost 5 bases, with 12 bases between them. CDR3 DNA sequence: TGTGCCAGCAGTCCAAGGGGGGGGACTGAAGCTTTCTTT. Its protein is CASSPRGGTEAFF.

The chain combines TRBV2 with TRBJ1-5, with 8 bases that match TRBD1. The ends lost 2 bases at V and 4 bases at J; junction bases unmatched: 1. The CDR3 has 14 residues. Per the germline V gene, CDR1 is SNHLY and CDR2 is FYNNEI. CDR3 coding DNA: TGTGCCAGCAGTGAACAGGGGGCGAATCAGCCCCAGCATTTT. It specifies CASSEQGANQPQHF.

The rearrangement joins TRBV9 to TRBJ2-5; 7 bases map to TRBD2. CDR1 is SGDLS, CDR2 YYNGEE, per germline. The trim removed 1 base at V and 3 bases at J, leaving 3 bases unmatched. This CDR3 spans 14 amino acids. CDR3 nucleotide sequence: TGTGCCAGCAGCGTAAAGGCGGGGGAAGAGACCCAGTACTTC. Translated, it gives CASSVKAGEETQYF. Based on the CDR3 plus reference TRBV9 and TRBJ2-5, the full variable domain is DSGVTQTPKHLITATGQRVTLRCSPRSGDLSVYWYQQSLDQGLQFLIQYYNGEERAKGNILERFSAQQFPDLHSELNLSSLELGDSALYFCASSVKAGEETQYFGPGTRLLVL.

The V gene is TRBV6-5, the J gene TRBJ1-1; D is unresolved. Trimming removed 7 bases from V and 0 bases from J, with 12 bases in between. In germline, CDR1 is MNHEY, CDR2 SVGAGI. The CDR3 covers 14 residues. The CDR3 sequence is CASNQRRVNTEAFF. The CDR3 nucleotides are TGTGCCAGCAATCAACGCCGGGTGAACACTGAAGCTTTCTTT.

This chain uses TRBV7-2 with TRBJ1-6, with 7 positions matching TRBD1. The junction had 6 bases not matched to a gene; V was cut back by 7 bases and J by 9 bases. The CDR3 length is 13 residues. The germline CDR1 and CDR2 sequences are SGHTA and FQGNSA. The CDR3 protein is CASTPDRSSPLHF. The CDR3 DNA is TGTGCCAGCACCCCGGACAGGAGTTCACCCCTCCACTTT.

The DNA of the CDR3 is TGTGCCGGGGGACAGGGGACGTCGGGCGGCTACACCTTC. This translates into CAGGQGTSGGYTF. The chain is built from TRBV2 and TRBJ1-2, with TRBD1 matching over 10 bases. Looked up from germline, CDR1 is SNHLY and CDR2 is FYNNEI. The CDR3 length is 13 residues. The ends lost 11 bases at V and 8 bases at J; junction bases unmatched: 11.

This clone has only one observation. This chain uses TRBV9 with TRBJ2-3; a weak D match, TRBD2 (5 bases). The CDR3 sequence is 16 residues long. CDR1 and CDR2 (germline): SGDLS, YYNGEE. Trimming removed 1 base from V and 0 bases from J, with 12 bases in between. For the CDR3, the DNA is TGTGCCAGCAGCGTAAAAGAGGGATTTAGCACAGATACGCAGTATTTT. The encoded protein is CASSVKEGFSTDTQYF.

The chain combines TRBV6-5 with TRBJ1-1; a possible D gene is TRBD1 (5 bases). Trimming took off 6 bases at V and 0 bases at J, with 14 bases between the two ends. Per germline, CDR1 MNHEY and CDR2 SVGAGI. The length of the CDR3 is 15 residues. CDR3 loop: CASRSAGQLNTEAFF. The CDR3 bases are TGTGCCAGCAGGTCCGCGGGGCAACTGAACACTGAAGCTTTCTTT.

This chain connects TRBV5-1 to TRBJ2-5, with 8 bases aligning to TRBD2. Germline values: CDR1 SGHRS, CDR2 YFSETQ. V was clipped by 5 bases and J by 2 bases; unmatched bases: 11. The CDR3 spans 16 residues. CDR3 sequence: CASSFVSGAKQETQYF. CDR3 DNA sequence: TGCGCCAGCAGTTTTGTTAGCGGGGCGAAGCAAGAGACCCAGTACTTC.

The chain has TRBV19 and TRBJ2-1; perhaps TRBD1 as D (6 bases). This CDR3 is built from 15 residues. V lost 5 bases, J lost 1 base, and 12 bases lay in between. Germline CDR1 is LNHDA and CDR2 is SQIVND (reference sequence). This chain's CDR3 is CASSLRGESYNEQFF. In nucleotides, the CDR3 is TGTGCCAGTAGTCTCAGGGGTGAATCCTACAATGAGCAGTTCTTC.

For this clone: Other nucleotide sequences from this sample produce the same CDR3. This chain links TRBV6-5 with TRBJ2-3; no reliable D call. V lost 2 bases to trimming and J lost 0 bases, with 6 bases between them. Per germline, CDR1 MNHEY and CDR2 SVGAGI. The CDR3 sequence is 14 residues long. CDR3 in DNA: TGTGCCAGCAGTTACGGGCAGAGCACAGATACGCAGTATTTT. Encoded protein: CASSYGQSTDTQYF.

The rearrangement uses TRBV2 and TRBJ2-3, with D tentatively TRBD2 (5 bases). Trimming left V 5 bases short and J 3 bases short, with 21 bases between. The germline CDR1 and CDR2 sequences are SNHLY and FYNNEI. This CDR3 is 17 amino acids long. This CDR3 is CASSLGGLVRRTDTQYF. The CDR3 region has the DNA TGTGCCAGCAGTTTAGGCGGGCTAGTGAGGCGGACAGATACGCAGTATTTT.

The chain joins TRBV5-1 to TRBJ2-7, with D possibly TRBD1 on 6 matching bases. This CDR3 is 14 amino acids long. Germline CDR1 and CDR2: SGHRS and YFSETQ. V was shortened by 6 bases and J by 0 bases, with 13 bases between the two germline ends. CDR3 bases: TGCGCCAGCACCCGACAGGTCAACTCCTACGAGCAGTACTTC. The encoded protein is CASTRQVNSYEQYF.

The V call is TRBV7-6, the J call TRBJ2-1; 12 bases map to TRBD2. Germline V gene data show CDR1 as SGHVS and CDR2 as FNYEAQ. The CDR3 is made up of 15 amino acids. V trimming: 6 bases; J trimming: 6 bases; junction bases outside the gene matches: 6. This CDR3 is CASSTPSGGANEQFF. The CDR3 region has the DNA TGTGCCAGCAGTACCCCTAGCGGGGGGGCCAATGAGCAGTTCTTC. The full variable domain, completed using reference TRBV7-6 and TRBJ2-1, is GAGVSQSPRYKVTKRGQDVALRCDPISGHVSLYWYRQALGQGPEFLTYFNYEAQQDKSGLPNDRFSAERPEGSISTLTIQRTEQRDSAMYRCASSTPSGGANEQFFGPGTRLTVL.

This chain uses TRBV19 with TRBJ1-2, with D unresolved. The CDR3 is 12 amino acids. V dropped 7 bases and J dropped 4 bases, with 10 bases sitting between them. The V gene's germline CDR1 is LNHDA and CDR2 SQIVND (reference sequence). This CDR3 reads CASTDSGYGYTF. The DNA of the CDR3 is TGTGCCAGTACAGACTCTGGCTATGGCTACACCTTC.

The rearrangement links TRBV6-1 to TRBJ1-6, with 7 bases that match TRBD1. The CDR3 runs 15 residues. The junction had 10 bases not matched to a gene; V was cut back by 8 bases and J by 6 bases. Germline CDR1 and CDR2: MNHNS and SASEGT. The DNA of the CDR3 is TGTGCCAGCTCACTGGGACAGTTTCTTAATTCACCCCTCCACTTT. Translation: CASSLGQFLNSPLHF.

This clone was seen a few times. The genes are TRBV7-8 and TRBJ1-1, with D possibly being TRBD1 (5 bases). CDR3 length: 14 amino acids. Germline V gene sequence: CDR1 SGHVS, CDR2 FQNEAQ. With 4 bases removed from V and 3 bases from J, the gap between germline ends came to 12 bases. The CDR3 bases are TGTGCCAGCAGCTCCAGGGTAGGGGACACTGAAGCTTTCTTT. It is translated as CASSSRVGDTEAFF.

This chain joins TRBV18 and TRBJ1-2, with a weak D call TRBD1 (5 bases). The CDR3 totals 16 residues. V was clipped by 3 bases and J by 8 bases, with 22 bases between them. CDR1 and CDR2 from the germline V gene are KGHSH and LQKENI. CDR3 loop: CASSPRRAGPQGGYTF. Here the CDR3 DNA reads TGTGCCAGCTCACCGCGAAGGGCAGGCCCTCAGGGCGGCTACACCTTC.

The V call is TRBV5-4, the J call TRBJ2-7; 13 nucleotides match TRBD2. Germline lookup yields CDR1 SGHNT and CDR2 YYREEE (reference sequence). The CDR3 contains 16 residues. V trimming: 4 bases; J trimming: 4 bases; junction bases outside the gene matches: 8. In DNA, the CDR3 is TGTGCCAGCAGCAGCAGGACTAGCGGGGGCGGATACGAGCAGTACTTC. It translates to CASSSRTSGGGYEQYF.

This chain links TRBV10-3 with TRBJ1-1, with 7 nucleotides matching TRBD1. V lost 2 bases to trimming and J lost 4 bases; unmatched junction nucleotides: 4. The CDR3 is 14 residues long. Germline V gene sequence: CDR1 ENHRY, CDR2 SYGVKD. CDR3 region: CAISEARGITEAFF. The CDR3 region has the DNA TGTGCCATCAGTGAGGCCAGGGGGATCACTGAAGCTTTCTTT.